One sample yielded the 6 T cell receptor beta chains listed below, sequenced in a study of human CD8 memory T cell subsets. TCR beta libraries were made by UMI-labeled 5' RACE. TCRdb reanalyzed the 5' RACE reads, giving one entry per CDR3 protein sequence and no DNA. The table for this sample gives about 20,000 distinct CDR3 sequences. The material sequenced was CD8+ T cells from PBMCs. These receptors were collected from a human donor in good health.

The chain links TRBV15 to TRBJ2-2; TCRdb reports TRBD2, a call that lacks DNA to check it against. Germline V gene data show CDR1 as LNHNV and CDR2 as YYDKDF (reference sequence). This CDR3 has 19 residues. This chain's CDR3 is CATSADFGLAGGNTGELFF. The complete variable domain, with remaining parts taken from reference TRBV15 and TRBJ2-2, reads DAMVIQNPRYQVTQFGKPVTLSCSQTLNHNVMYWYQQKSSQAPKLLFHYYDKDFNNEADTPDNFQSRRPNTSFCFLDIRSPGLGDTAMYLCATSADFGLAGGNTGELFFGEGSRLTVL.

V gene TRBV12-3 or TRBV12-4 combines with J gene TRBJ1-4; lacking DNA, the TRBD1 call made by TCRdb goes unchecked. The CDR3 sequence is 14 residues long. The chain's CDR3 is CASSHRGRNEKLFF.

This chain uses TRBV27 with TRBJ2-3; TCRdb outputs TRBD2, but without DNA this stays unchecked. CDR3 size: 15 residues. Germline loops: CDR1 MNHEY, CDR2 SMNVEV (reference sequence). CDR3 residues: CASSLIGLSTDTQYF.

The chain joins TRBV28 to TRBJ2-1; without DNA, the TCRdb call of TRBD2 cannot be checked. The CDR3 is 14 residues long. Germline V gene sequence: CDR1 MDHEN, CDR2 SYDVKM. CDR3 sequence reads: CASSPLAGENEQFF.

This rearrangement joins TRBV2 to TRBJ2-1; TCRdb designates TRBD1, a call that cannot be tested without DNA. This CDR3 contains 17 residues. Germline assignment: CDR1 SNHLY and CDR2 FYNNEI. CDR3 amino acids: CASSEAYTGTGVGVGFF.

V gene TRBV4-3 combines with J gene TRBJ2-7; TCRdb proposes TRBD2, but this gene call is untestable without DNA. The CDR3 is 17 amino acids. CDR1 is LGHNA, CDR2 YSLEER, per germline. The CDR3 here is CASSQDIGTSGTYEQYF.